This entry concerns a single TCR beta chain. The CDR3 is 17 residues long. V was clipped by 6 bases and J by 1 base; unmatched bases: 11. Looked up from germline, CDR1 is SGHNT and CDR2 is YYREEE (reference sequence). Assay used: immunoSEQ multiplex PCR; TCRdb lists only in-frame clones, some missing. The sample holds some 130,000 clones, approximately 90% seen once. This entry belongs to a study of control samples from healthy donors and cancer patients. The source material was blood. This TCR came from a man aged 18 to 30 in good health. The V gene is TRBV5-4, the J gene TRBJ1-2; 11 bases match TRBD1. The CDR3 coding sequence is TGTGCCAGCAACCGAGGGGGACAGGGGGGTTATAACTATGGCTACACCTTC. Amino acids: CASNRGGQGGYNYGYTF.